These 18 T cell receptor beta chains share one sample of origin, sequenced in a study of tissue T cells after allogeneic stem cell transplantation. The method was immunoSEQ multiplex PCR; TCRdb's version includes in-frame clones alone and lacks a portion of them. The table lists around 5,000 clones, 45% to 55% of them singletons. Time point specified: mouse harvest day 14 after allogeneic transplant. Tail vein injection delivered 10^7 T-cell-depleted bone marrow cells and 10^6 splenic CD5+ T cells. Material for sequencing was gut tissue. The origin of the receptors is a female BALB/c mouse given C57BL/6 T cells with graft-versus-host disease after an allogeneic hematopoietic cell transplant.

Notes on this clone: The genes are named according to mouse. The CDR3: CASQGHSNTEVFF. The covered CDR3 bases are TGTGCCAGCCAGGGACACTCAAACACAGAAGTCTTC. V and J are TRBV26 and TRBJ1-1; D perhaps matches TRBD1 (6 bases). The observed sequence ends 1 residue before the CDR3 terminus, with the missing tail filled in from the germline J gene. This CDR3 has 13 amino acids. Germline CDR1 reads KGHPV; CDR2 reads FQNQEV (reference sequence). Deletions cut 8 bases from V and 0 bases from J, with 10 bases between.

A word on this clone: Gene names follow the mouse nomenclature. Coverage ceases 1 residue before the CDR3 finishes, and the germline J gene fills in the end. The chain couples TRBV12-1 to TRBJ2-3, with 8 bases aligning to TRBD2. CDR1 is SGHSN, CDR2 HYEKVE, per germline. The CDR3 totals 16 residues. The ends lost 2 bases at V and 0 bases at J; junction bases unmatched: 6. The CDR3 spells CASSPVGGGSAETLYF. The sequenced CDR3 bases are TGTGCCAGCTCTCCCGTGGGGGGGGGTAGTGCAGAAACGCTGTAT. The full variable domain, completed using reference TRBV12-1 and TRBJ2-3, is DSGVVQSPRHIIKEKGGRSVLTCIPISGHSNVVWYQQTLGKELKFLIQHYEKVERDKGFLPSRFSVQQFDDYHSEMNMSALELEDSAMYFCASSPVGGGSAETLYFGSGTRLTVL.

Comments on this clone: These gene names are mouse names. The missing CDR3 end, 1 residue past where the read stops, is filled in from the germline J gene. The rearrangement links TRBV15 to TRBJ1-5, with D unclear. Per germline, CDR1 SGHND and CDR2 FRSKSL. CDR3 size: 14 residues. Deletions cut 6 bases from V and 0 bases from J, with 9 bases between. The sequenced part of the CDR3 DNA is TGTGCCAGCAGACCGACATATAACAACCAGGCTCCGCTT. The encoded protein is CASRPTYNNQAPL. The complete CDR3 protein is CASRPTYNNQAPLF.

About this clone itself: Gene names are mouse gene names. The CDR3 end lies 1 residue beyond the end of the read and is filled in from the germline J gene. This rearrangement joins TRBV26 to TRBJ1-6; D gene unclear. Being an ORF, TRBJ1-6 has a function that is uncertain. CDR1 is KGHPV and CDR2 is FQNQEV in the germline V gene (reference sequence). Trimming took 6 bases from V and 3 from J, leaving 9 bases between them. The CDR3 length is 14 residues. The sequenced CDR3 bases are TGTGCCAGCAGCGCCGGGAACTATAATTCGCCCCTCTAC. Translated: CASSAGNYNSPLY. In full, the CDR3 reads CASSAGNYNSPLYF.

Concerning this clone: Mouse gene names and germline throughout. The missing CDR3 end, 1 residue past where the read stops, is filled in from the germline J gene. The chain uses TRBV15 and TRBJ2-3; 7 nucleotides agree with TRBD2. The CDR3 is 14 residues long. Germline V CDR1 and CDR2: SGHND, FRSKSL. J lost 0 bases, V lost 3 bases, and 0 bases had no gene match. CDR3 bases read: TGTGCCAGCAGTTTTGGGGGGAGTGCAGAAACGCTGTAT. It is translated as CASSFGGSAETLY. The whole CDR3 region reads CASSFGGSAETLYF.

Of note for this clone: Gene names denote mouse genes. The read halts 1 residue ahead of the CDR3 end, with the missing end drawn from the germline J gene. This rearrangement joins TRBV23 to TRBJ1-5; the table gives TRBD1 as D, unverified against the DNA. This CDR3 comprises 12 residues. From germline, CDR1 is KGHTA and CDR2 FQNQQP. CDR3 DNA, as far as it was read: TGCTCCAGCAGTCACAGCAACCAGGCTCCGCTT. Protein: CSSSHSNQAPL. The CDR3, in full, reads CSSSHSNQAPLF.

This clone has a handful of counts. Gene names denote mouse genes. The read terminates 1 residue before the CDR3 end, so the remaining end is supplied by the germline J gene. J is TRBJ2-7 and V is TRBV19; unclear D gene. The V and J ends lost 3 bases and 6 bases respectively, with 7 bases between them. This CDR3 contains 11 residues. Germline V gene sequence: CDR1 FNHDT, CDR2 SITEND (reference sequence). CDR3 protein: CASSRRVEQYF. The sequenced CDR3 bases are TGTGCCAGCAGTAGGAGGGTTGAACAGTAC.

About this clone: Genes here carry mouse names. The CDR3 here is CASSLGTGETLYF. The DNA read from the CDR3 is TGTGCCAGCAGTCTGGGGACAGGAGAAACGCTGTAT. The genes are TRBV26 and TRBJ2-3; 8 bases are shared with TRBD1. The read stops 1 residue short of the end of the CDR3; the missing end is completed from the germline J gene. Trimming cost V 2 bases and J 5 bases; bases outside gene matches: 0. This CDR3 has 13 amino acids. The germline V gene encodes CDR1 KGHPV and CDR2 FQNQEV (reference sequence). Looking up the rest from reference TRBV26 and TRBJ2-3 gives the full variable domain: NSKVIQTPRYLVKGQGQKAKMRCIPEKGHPVVFWYQQNKNNEFKFLINFQNQEVLQQIDMTEKRFSAECPSNSPCSLEIQSSEAGDSALYLCASSLGTGETLYFGSGTRLTVL.

This clone has only a few counts. Gene names follow the mouse nomenclature. The read gets to within 1 residue of the CDR3 end, and the germline J gene fills in the rest. V gene TRBV3 combines with J gene TRBJ1-2; D is uncertain. The ends were cut back, 0 bases at V and 0 bases at J, with 5 bases in the middle. The CDR3 is 14 residues long. The V gene's germline CDR1 is SNHLY and CDR2 FYNGKV (reference sequence). The sequenced part of the CDR3 DNA is TGTGCCAGCAGCTTAGCACATTCAAACTCCGACTACACC. It codes for CASSLAHSNSDYT. Given in full, the CDR3 is CASSLAHSNSDYTF.

Regarding this clone: Mouse gene names and germline throughout. Read data end 1 residue before the CDR3 end; the end is taken from the germline J gene. The chain carries TRBV3 and TRBJ2-3, with D perhaps matching TRBD2 (6 bases). The CDR3 consists of 15 residues. Germline assignment: CDR1 SNHLY and CDR2 FYNGKV (reference sequence). V dropped 5 bases and J dropped 3 bases, with 15 bases sitting between them. The CDR3 bases that were read are TGTGCCAGCAGCCCGCGGGGTGGGGGAGCAGAAACGCTGTAT. Translation: CASSPRGGGAETLY. The whole CDR3 region reads CASSPRGGGAETLYF.

This clone appeared once. Gene names denote mouse genes. The covered CDR3 bases are TGTGCCAGCGGTGATGCTGGGGGCGCCTATGACCAGTAC. Encoded protein: CASGDAGGAYDQY. The whole CDR3 protein reads CASGDAGGAYDQYF. The chain carries TRBV13-2 and TRBJ2-5; TRBD2 is a possible D gene (7 bases). The read ends 1 residue before the CDR3 terminus; that terminus is restored from the germline J gene. The CDR3 spans 14 residues. V shed 0 bases and J shed 11 bases, with 16 bases lying between them. Germline CDR1 reads NNHNN; CDR2 reads SYGAGS (reference sequence).

In regard to this clone: The germline and genes are mouse ones. The read ends 1 residue before the CDR3 terminus; that terminus is restored from the germline J gene. The chain links TRBV3 to TRBJ2-3; TRBD2 agrees at 8 bases. This CDR3 spans 14 amino acids. Germline V gene sequence: CDR1 SNHLY, CDR2 FYNGKV (reference sequence). V dropped 5 bases and J dropped 1; count of bases not matched to a gene: 2. This CDR3 reads CASSALGGAETLYF. Partial CDR3 DNA: TGTGCCAGCAGCGCACTGGGGGGTGCAGAAACGCTGTAT.

Concerning this clone: Gene labels here are mouse ones. The CDR3 goes on 1 residue after the read ends, and that part is filled in from the germline J gene. The rearrangement links TRBV12-1 to TRBJ2-5; 9 bases agree with TRBD2. The trim removed 0 bases at V and 1 base at J, leaving 1 base unmatched. Germline values: CDR1 SGHSN, CDR2 HYEKVE. This CDR3 comprises 15 residues. The CDR3 here is CASSLTGGHQDTQYF. The covered CDR3 bases are TGTGCCAGCTCTCTCACTGGGGGGCACCAAGACACCCAGTAC.

Comment on this clone: Genes and germline come from the mouse. The missing CDR3 end, 1 residue past where the read stops, is filled in from the germline J gene. The rearrangement uses TRBV16 and TRBJ2-5, with 14 bases fitting TRBD2. Germline V gives CDR1 SGHSA, CDR2 FRNQAP. The V gene end was trimmed by 4 bases and the J gene end by 4 bases; junction bases not matched to a gene: 1. The CDR3 totals 15 residues. CDR3 region: CASSWDWGGEDTQYF. The CDR3 DNA, read in part, is TGTGCAAGCAGCTGGGACTGGGGGGGCGAAGACACCCAGTAC.

Points on this clone: Mouse names are used for the genes. The DNA ends 1 residue before the CDR3 does, and the rest of the CDR3 is filled in from the germline J gene. The chain combines TRBV26 with TRBJ2-4, with TRBD2 matching over 8 bases. Germline V lookup: CDR1 KGHPV, CDR2 FQNQEV (reference sequence). Trimming cost V 2 bases and J 0 bases; bases outside gene matches: 1. There are 15 residues in the CDR3. The DNA read from the CDR3 is TGTGCCAGCAGTCTGACTGGGGGAAGTCAAAACACCTTGTAC. Amino acid sequence: CASSLTGGSQNTLY. The CDR3 in its entirety is CASSLTGGSQNTLYF.

This clone has only a few counts. The gene names here belong to mouse. The CDR3 end lies 1 residue beyond the end of the read and is filled in from the germline J gene. The chain has TRBV26 and TRBJ1-3; D not resolved. The V end was cut by 4 bases, the J end by 1 base, with 5 bases between. The germline V gene encodes CDR1 KGHPV and CDR2 FQNQEV (reference sequence). The CDR3 spans 13 residues. The CDR3 here is CASSPRSGNTLYF. The sequenced CDR3 bases are TGTGCCAGCAGTCCTCGCTCTGGAAATACGCTCTAT.

Worth noting for this clone: The gene names here belong to mouse. Read coverage stops 1 residue before the CDR3 terminus; the germline J gene supplies the remainder. The chain uses TRBV13-1 and TRBJ1-1, with a tentative D call TRBD1 (5 bases). The V and J ends lost 2 bases and 0 bases respectively, with 5 bases between them. Germline V gives CDR1 NSHNY, CDR2 SYGAGN. The CDR3 sequence is 13 residues long. This CDR3 is CASSEGANTEVFF. The CDR3 bases that were read are TGTGCCAGCAGTGAGGGGGCAAACACAGAAGTCTTC.

Details on this clone: Gene names and germline match the mouse. The read finishes 1 residue shy of the CDR3 end, and the germline J gene is used to complete it. The chain links TRBV15 to TRBJ2-1, with D perhaps TRBD1 (6 bases). The germline V and J ends were trimmed by 6 bases and 9 bases, with 6 bases remaining between them. Germline lookup yields CDR1 SGHND and CDR2 FRSKSL. The CDR3 extends over 10 amino acids. The covered CDR3 bases are TGTGCCAGCAGGGACAGTGAGCAGTTC. Amino acids: CASRDSEQF. The whole CDR3 is CASRDSEQFF. Based on the CDR3 plus reference TRBV15 and TRBJ2-1, the full variable domain is DAGVTQTPRHEVAEKGQTIILKCEPVSGHNDLFWYRQTKIQGLELLSYFRSKSLMEDGGAFKDRFKAEMLNSSFSTLKIQPTEPKDSAVYLCASRDSEQFFGPGTRLTVL.